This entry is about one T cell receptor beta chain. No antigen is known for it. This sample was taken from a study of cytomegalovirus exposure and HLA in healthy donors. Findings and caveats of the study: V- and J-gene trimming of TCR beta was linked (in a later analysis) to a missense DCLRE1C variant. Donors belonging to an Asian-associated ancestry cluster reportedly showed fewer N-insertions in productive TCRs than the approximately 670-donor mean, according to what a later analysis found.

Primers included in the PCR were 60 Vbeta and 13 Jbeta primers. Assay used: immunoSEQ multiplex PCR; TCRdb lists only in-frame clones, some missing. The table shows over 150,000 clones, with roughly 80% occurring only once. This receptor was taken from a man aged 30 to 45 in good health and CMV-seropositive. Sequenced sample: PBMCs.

CDR3 nucleotide sequence: TGCGCCAGCAGCCAAGCCCCCCGGGGCACAGGACTAGCGGGAGTCCCCTACGAGCAGTACTTC. Translating gives CASSQAPRGTGLAGVPYEQYF. The chain has TRBV4-1 and TRBJ2-7; TRBD2 agrees at 13 bases. V lost 1 base and J lost 2; bases outside the gene matches: 17. Germline loops: CDR1 MGHRA, CDR2 YSYEKL. CDR3 length: 21 residues.